This is a list of T cell receptor beta chains from one sample in a study of OX40 agonist ivuxolimab in advanced cancers. Clones were read by immunoSEQ multiplex PCR, and TCRdb kept only the in-frame ones, dropping some. The sample lists roughly 97,000 clones, less than 90% seen once, with roughly 5% in the top ten. Sequences were derived from CD4+ or CD8+ T cells sorted from blood, sampled in a trial of the OX40 agonist ivuxolimab. These receptors all come from an adult with an advanced solid tumor such as melanoma, head and neck, liver or kidney cancer. CDR3s include the opening cysteine and the closing phenylalanine or tryptophan. D genes are given only for firm matches. Size values are once, few and many counts, or a class for expanded clones, and some rows have none.

j_gene,v_gene,d_gene,len,abundance,CDR3nt,CDR3aa
TRBJ1-5,TRBV19,-,12,-,TGTGCCAGTAGTATAGGGTATCAGCCCCAGCATTTT,CASSIGYQPQHF
TRBJ1-3,TRBV11-2,TRBD1,15,-,TGTGCCAGCAGCTTAATGACAGGGACTCGGGACACCATATATTTT,CASSLMTGTRDTIYF
TRBJ1-3,TRBV18,-,14,once,TGTGCCAGCTCACCCGGACCTACTGGAAACACCATATATTTT,CASSPGPTGNTIYF
TRBJ2-1,TRBV6-5,-,15,once,TGTGCCAGCAGTTACTCGTTCATGGGTTCGAATGAGCAGTTCTTC,CASSYSFMGSNEQFF
TRBJ1-1,TRBV19,-,14,few,TGTGCCAGTTCGGGGGGGATAATGAACACTGAAGCTTTCTTT,CASSGGIMNTEAFF
TRBJ2-1,TRBV4-3,TRBD2,18,-,TGCGCCAGCAGCCAGCGGACTAGCGGGAGAAACCCCTACAATGAGCAGTTCTTC,CASSQRTSGRNPYNEQFF
TRBJ2-5,TRBV7-2,TRBD2,17,-,TGTGCCAGCAGCTTAGGAGGACTAGCGGGTTTTCAAGAGACCCAGTACTTC,CASSLGGLAGFQETQYF
TRBJ1-1,TRBV29-1,-,12,-,TGCAGCGTTAGTTCGGGGGGAACTGAAGCTTTCTTT,CSVSSGGTEAFF
TRBJ2-1,TRBV7-2,-,12,-,TGTGCCAGCAGCTCAACAGGGAATGAGCAGTTCTTC,CASSSTGNEQFF
TRBJ2-1,TRBV19,-,15,-,TGTGCCAGTAGTATAACAGGGTCGACCTACAATGAGCAGTTCTTC,CASSITGSTYNEQFF
TRBJ2-7,TRBV7-2,TRBD2,15,-,TGTGCCAGCAGCTCCATGACTAGCGGGAGCTACGAGCAGTACTTC,CASSSMTSGSYEQYF
TRBJ1-5,TRBV18,TRBD1,13,-,TGTGCCAGCTCAGGGGACAGCAGTCAGCCCCAGCATTTT,CASSGDSSQPQHF
TRBJ1-4,TRBV2,-,13,-,TGTGCCAGCAGGTCGGGCGCCGTTGAAAAACTGTTTTTT,CASRSGAVEKLFF
TRBJ2-2,TRBV18,-,17,-,TGTGCCAGCTCACCAAGGGGCCCCGGGACGAACACCGGGGAGCTGTTTTTT,CASSPRGPGTNTGELFF
TRBJ1-5,TRBV6-5,-,14,-,TGTGCCAGCAGTTACGTGAATAGCAATCAGCCCCAGCATTTT,CASSYVNSNQPQHF
TRBJ2-5,TRBV5-1,-,14,-,TGCGCCAGCCGTCGACGGGAGTCTACGGAGACCCAGTACTTC,CASRRRESTETQYF
TRBJ2-3,TRBV9,-,15,-,TGTGCCAGCAGCCTCGCCGGGGGGCGGGAAGATACGCAGTATTTT,CASSLAGGREDTQYF
TRBJ1-1,TRBV6-5,-,14,-,TGTGCCAGCAGGCCGCCTAGCGGGATCACTGAAGCTTTCTTT,CASRPPSGITEAFF
TRBJ2-3,TRBV7-9,TRBD2,16,-,TGTGCCAGCACCAGGGGGGCTAGCGGGAGGGCAGATACGCAGTATTTT,CASTRGASGRADTQYF
TRBJ1-1,TRBV2,-,14,-,TGTGCCAGCAGTGAAGCGCGGCAGGCGATTGAAGCTTTCTTT,CASSEARQAIEAFF
TRBJ1-1,TRBV15,-,14,few,TGTGCCACCAGCAGAGTAACCTTTGGCACTGAAGCTTTCTTT,CATSRVTFGTEAFF
TRBJ2-7,TRBV12-1,-,15,-,TGTGCCAGCAGCTTTTTCAGGGGAAGCAAGCGCGAGCAGTACTTC,CASSFFRGSKREQYF
TRBJ1-1,TRBV18,-,13,-,TGTGCCAGCTCACCATCAAGAGACACTGAAGCTTTCTTT,CASSPSRDTEAFF
TRBJ2-6,TRBV5-1,-,15,-,TGCGCCAGCGCGGTGTCGCCCTCTGGGGCCAACGTCCTGACTTTC,CASAVSPSGANVLTF
TRBJ1-5,TRBV11-2,TRBD1,16,-,TGTGCCAGCAGCTCGGCGACAGGGGGAGGCAATCAGCCCCAGCATTTT,CASSSATGGGNQPQHF
TRBJ1-5,TRBV6-6,-,15,-,TGTGCCAGCAGCCCCATGGGGACTAGCAATCAGCCCCAGCATTTT,CASSPMGTSNQPQHF
TRBJ1-6,TRBV2,-,13,-,TGTGCCAGCAGTGCCTTTCAAAATTCACCCCTCCACTTT,CASSAFQNSPLHF
TRBJ1-5,TRBV19,-,15,-,TGTGCCAGTAGTTCGGGGGGGGGAACCCGCCAGCCCCAGCATTTT,CASSSGGGTRQPQHF
TRBJ2-1,TRBV13,TRBD2,15,-,TGTGCCAGCAGCTTAGGACTAGCGGGAGGGGATGAGCAGTTCTTC,CASSLGLAGGDEQFF
TRBJ2-1,TRBV6-4,-,14,few,TGTGCCAGCAGCCTGGACACGGCCTACAATGAGCAGTTCTTC,CASSLDTAYNEQFF
TRBJ2-7,TRBV11-2,TRBD2,16,-,TGTGCCAGCAGCTTAAGACTAGCGGGAGGCAGCGACGAGCAGTACTTC,CASSLRLAGGSDEQYF
TRBJ2-5,TRBV12-5,-,13,-,TGTGCTAGTGCGAGACCGGCGGGAGAGACCCAGTACTTC,CASARPAGETQYF
TRBJ2-1,TRBV7-2,TRBD1,15,-,TGTGCCAGCAGCCTTACGACAGGGTCCTACAATGAGCAGTTCTTC,CASSLTTGSYNEQFF
TRBJ1-6,TRBV19,TRBD1,15,-,TGTGCCAGTAGGGCCAAGACAGGGGCAAATTCACCCCTCCACTTT,CASRAKTGANSPLHF
TRBJ2-5,TRBV5-1,-,15,once,TGCGCCAGCAGCTTGGCTTCAGGGTCCGGAGAGACCCAGTACTTC,CASSLASGSGETQYF
TRBJ1-2,TRBV4-3,TRBD1,15,-,TGCGCCAGCAGCTTAGCAACGACAGGGGGCTATGGCTACACCTTC,CASSLATTGGYGYTF
TRBJ2-7,TRBV5-8,-,13,-,TGTGCCAGCAGCTACAGAAACCTCTACGAGCAGTACTTC,CASSYRNLYEQYF
TRBJ2-1,TRBV4-3,TRBD1,20,-,TGCGCCAGCAGCCAAGATCAGAGGTCAGAGACAGGGGCTCTTGGGAGGGAGCAGTTCTTC,CASSQDQRSETGALGREQFF